This T cell receptor (beta chain) was recorded in a study of T cell responses to AZD1222 COVID-19 vaccine. Produced via immunoSEQ multiplex PCR; TCRdb's table is partial and in-frame only. Found here are 150,000 or so clones, 80% to 95% of them singletons; the top ten hold around 3.5%. Concerning this clone itself: Its antigen is unknown.

Germline V gene sequence: CDR1 LGHNA, CDR2 YNFKEQ. Trimming stripped 1 base from V and 0 bases from J, with 18 bases between. The CDR3 runs to 18 residues. Study-wide points: Baseline testing showed seropositivity in only a handful of AZD1222 recipients.

The J gene is TRBJ1-1, the V gene TRBV4-2, with D possibly being TRBD1 (5 bases). The material sequenced was peripheral blood, taken 28 days after the second AZD1222 dose. This TCR came from an adult who received the AZD1222 COVID-19 vaccine. The CDR3 nucleotides are TGTGCCAGCAGCCAAGCTACCGGGACGGACTATATGAACACTGAAGCTTTCTTT. It specifies CASSQATGTDYMNTEAFF.